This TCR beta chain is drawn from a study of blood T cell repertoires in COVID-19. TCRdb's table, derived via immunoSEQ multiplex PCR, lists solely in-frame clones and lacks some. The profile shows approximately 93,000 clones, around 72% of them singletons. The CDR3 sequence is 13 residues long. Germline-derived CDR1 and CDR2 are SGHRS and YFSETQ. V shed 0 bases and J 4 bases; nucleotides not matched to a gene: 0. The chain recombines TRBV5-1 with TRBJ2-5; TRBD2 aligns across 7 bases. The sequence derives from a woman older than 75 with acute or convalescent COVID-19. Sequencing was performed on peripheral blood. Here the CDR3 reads CASSLGLAETQYF. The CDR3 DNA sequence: TGCGCCAGCAGCTTGGGACTAGCAGAGACCCAGTACTTC.